Listed below are T cell receptor beta chains from one sample, sequenced in a study of shared clonotypes between healthy human individuals. Method: immunoSEQ multiplex PCR; TCRdb's copy keeps in-frame clones and lacks some. The sample contains 2 million to 2.5 million clones, under 95% of which appear only once. The material sequenced was naive CD8+ T cells from PBMCs. The receptors stem from a man between 18 and 35 years old in good health. Some clones in this sample may be carry-over from other donors' samples. CDR3s include the opening cysteine and the closing phenylalanine or tryptophan. The order of the fields is V gene, D gene, clone size, J gene, CDR3 DNA, CDR3 protein. A D gene is named only where the DNA matches it firmly. Clone size is shown for a subset of rows, as once, few, many or a class of expanded clone.

v_gene: TRBV9; d_gene: .; abundance: .; j_gene: TRBJ1-5; CDR3nt: TGTGCCAGCAGCTCCGCAGGCAATCAGCCCCAGCATTTT; CDR3aa: CASSSAGNQPQHF
v_gene: TRBV6-5; d_gene: .; abundance: .; j_gene: TRBJ2-3; CDR3nt: TGTGCCAGCAGTTTGGGAAGGGCAGATACGCAGTATTTT; CDR3aa: CASSLGRADTQYF
v_gene: TRBV28; d_gene: TRBD1; abundance: .; j_gene: TRBJ1-2; CDR3nt: TGTGCCAGCAGTTCCACCCTACAGGGGATGGCGGGCTACACCTTC; CDR3aa: CASSSTLQGMAGYTF
v_gene: TRBV27; d_gene: .; abundance: .; j_gene: TRBJ2-5; CDR3nt: TGTGCCAGCCGGATGGGCGGTTCGCAAGAGACCCAGTACTTC; CDR3aa: CASRMGGSQETQYF
v_gene: TRBV5-6; d_gene: TRBD2; abundance: .; j_gene: TRBJ2-1; CDR3nt: TGTGCCAGCAGCTTGGCGACTAGCGGGAGGACCTCTTACAATGAGCAGTTCTTC; CDR3aa: CASSLATSGRTSYNEQFF
v_gene: TRBV7-2; d_gene: .; abundance: .; j_gene: TRBJ2-2; CDR3nt: TGTGCCAGCGTCCTGTTGGGGGGCACCGGGGAGCTGTTTTTT; CDR3aa: CASVLLGGTGELFF
v_gene: TRBV27; d_gene: .; abundance: .; j_gene: TRBJ1-1; CDR3nt: TGTGCCAGCGAGACCTCCCGCGGGAAAGGTTCTTCTGAAGCTTTCTTT; CDR3aa: CASETSRGKGSSEAFF
v_gene: TRBV16; d_gene: .; abundance: .; j_gene: TRBJ2-5; CDR3nt: TGTGCCAGCAGCACTACCCACAGGCCCCAAGAGACCCAGTACTTC; CDR3aa: CASSTTHRPQETQYF
v_gene: TRBV27; d_gene: TRBD2; abundance: .; j_gene: TRBJ2-7; CDR3nt: TGTGCCAGCAGCGGACTAGCGGGAGCCGAGCAGTACTTC; CDR3aa: CASSGLAGAEQYF
v_gene: TRBV11-2; d_gene: .; abundance: .; j_gene: TRBJ2-7; CDR3nt: TGTGCCAGCAGCTTAAAGTTGTACGAGCAGTACTTC; CDR3aa: CASSLKLYEQYF
v_gene: TRBV7-8; d_gene: TRBD2; abundance: .; j_gene: TRBJ2-1; CDR3nt: TGTGCCAGCAGCTTAGAACTAGCGAGCTACAATGAGCAGTTCTTC; CDR3aa: CASSLELASYNEQFF
v_gene: TRBV27; d_gene: .; abundance: .; j_gene: TRBJ1-2; CDR3nt: TGTGCCAGCAGTTTATTTGCGGAAGTTGGGGGCACCTTC; CDR3aa: CASSLFAEVGGTF
v_gene: TRBV5-6; d_gene: .; abundance: .; j_gene: TRBJ1-2; CDR3nt: TGTGCCAGCAGCTGGGGGGGTGGCCCCTACACCTTC; CDR3aa: CASSWGGGPYTF
v_gene: TRBV5-1; d_gene: .; abundance: once; j_gene: TRBJ1-4; CDR3nt: TGCGCCAGCAGCTTGCTGGCGGGGAGGCATGAAAAACTGTTTTTT; CDR3aa: CASSLLAGRHEKLFF
v_gene: TRBV6-5; d_gene: TRBD2; abundance: .; j_gene: TRBJ2-3; CDR3nt: TGTGCCAGCAGTTACTCGCCACGGGGGGCAGATACGCAGTATTTT; CDR3aa: CASSYSPRGADTQYF
v_gene: TRBV4-2; d_gene: TRBD2; abundance: once; j_gene: TRBJ2-7; CDR3nt: TGTGCCAGCAGCCAAGAGCTAGCGGGGTGGGGATACGAGCAGTACTTC; CDR3aa: CASSQELAGWGYEQYF
v_gene: TRBV28; d_gene: .; abundance: .; j_gene: TRBJ2-7; CDR3nt: TGTGCCAGCCGAACCGGCAGGGAGAGCTCCTACGAGCAGTACTTC; CDR3aa: CASRTGRESSYEQYF
v_gene: TRBV2; d_gene: .; abundance: .; j_gene: TRBJ2-7; CDR3nt: TGTGCCAGCAGGGTAGCGCGGTACTACGAGCAGTACTTC; CDR3aa: CASRVARYYEQYF
v_gene: TRBV7-9; d_gene: TRBD2; abundance: .; j_gene: TRBJ2-1; CDR3nt: TGTGCCAGCAGCTTGATAAAGGGGAGCGGGGCGGACAATGAGCAGTTCTTC; CDR3aa: CASSLIKGSGADNEQFF
v_gene: TRBV10-3; d_gene: .; abundance: .; j_gene: TRBJ2-6; CDR3nt: TGTGCCATCACCCCTGGGGGATCTGGGGCCAACGTCCTGACTTTC; CDR3aa: CAITPGGSGANVLTF
v_gene: TRBV9; d_gene: .; abundance: .; j_gene: TRBJ2-5; CDR3nt: TGTGCCAGCAGCGTAGTGTCTTCCCCTTGGGGTGAGACCCAGTACTTC; CDR3aa: CASSVVSSPWGETQYF
v_gene: TRBV6-1; d_gene: .; abundance: .; j_gene: TRBJ1-4; CDR3nt: TGTGCCAGCGGGGGGCGAACTAATGAAAAACTGTTTTTT; CDR3aa: CASGGRTNEKLFF
v_gene: TRBV9; d_gene: TRBD2; abundance: .; j_gene: TRBJ2-1; CDR3nt: TGTGCCAGCAGCCCCCCTAGCGGGAGGGGGTACAATGAGCAGTTCTTC; CDR3aa: CASSPPSGRGYNEQFF
v_gene: TRBV7-9; d_gene: TRBD1; abundance: .; j_gene: TRBJ2-2; CDR3nt: TGTGCCAGCAGCCCCAACAGGGGAAGCACCGGGGAGCTGTTTTTT; CDR3aa: CASSPNRGSTGELFF
v_gene: TRBV4-1; d_gene: .; abundance: .; j_gene: TRBJ2-4; CDR3nt: TGCGCCAGCAGCCATGCTGCCCGGATAGCCAAAAACATTCAGTACTTC; CDR3aa: CASSHAARIAKNIQYF
v_gene: TRBV7-8; d_gene: TRBD2; abundance: .; j_gene: TRBJ2-1; CDR3nt: TGTGCCAGCAGGCGGACTAGCGGGAGTAATGAGCAGTTCTTC; CDR3aa: CASRRTSGSNEQFF
v_gene: TRBV6-6; d_gene: .; abundance: .; j_gene: TRBJ1-5; CDR3nt: TGTGCCAGCAGCCCACTCTTTTCGCCCCAGCATTTT; CDR3aa: CASSPLFSPQHF
v_gene: TRBV9; d_gene: TRBD1; abundance: .; j_gene: TRBJ2-7; CDR3nt: TGTGCCAGCAGCGAGTCAGGGACAGGGGGGGACGAGCAGTACTTC; CDR3aa: CASSESGTGGDEQYF
v_gene: TRBV6-5; d_gene: .; abundance: .; j_gene: TRBJ1-1; CDR3nt: TGTGCCAGCAGTTCCCCTCGGGGGACTGAAGCTTTCTTT; CDR3aa: CASSSPRGTEAFF
v_gene: TRBV5-6; d_gene: TRBD1; abundance: .; j_gene: TRBJ2-5; CDR3nt: TGTGCCAGCAGCTTGGAGGACAGGGCGGACCAAGAGACCCAGTACTTC; CDR3aa: CASSLEDRADQETQYF
v_gene: TRBV6-5; d_gene: .; abundance: .; j_gene: TRBJ2-7; CDR3nt: TGTGCCAGCAGTTACTCGAGGCGTTCGGGCGAGCAGTACTTC; CDR3aa: CASSYSRRSGEQYF
v_gene: TRBV6-4; d_gene: TRBD2; abundance: .; j_gene: TRBJ2-7; CDR3nt: TGTGCCAGCAGTGACGAGGTAGGGCGGGAGGCCCCCACCTACGAGCAGTACTTC; CDR3aa: CASSDEVGREAPTYEQYF
v_gene: TRBV27; d_gene: TRBD2; abundance: .; j_gene: TRBJ2-5; CDR3nt: TGTGCCAGCAGTCGGACTAGCGGGCTCCAAGAGACCCAGTACTTC; CDR3aa: CASSRTSGLQETQYF
v_gene: TRBV7-8; d_gene: .; abundance: .; j_gene: TRBJ2-7; CDR3nt: TGTGCCAGCAGCCTATTAGGGCCAGGGGAGGGATTTTACTACGAGCAGTACTTC; CDR3aa: CASSLLGPGEGFYYEQYF
v_gene: TRBV28; d_gene: TRBD1; abundance: .; j_gene: TRBJ2-5; CDR3nt: TGTGCCAGCAGTCCCCCACCGGGACAGCGGGAGACCCAGTACTTC; CDR3aa: CASSPPPGQRETQYF
v_gene: TRBV30; d_gene: .; abundance: .; j_gene: TRBJ2-7; CDR3nt: TGTGCCTGGAGTATATCAGGGTATGAGCAGTACTTC; CDR3aa: CAWSISGYEQYF
v_gene: TRBV27; d_gene: TRBD2; abundance: .; j_gene: TRBJ2-5; CDR3nt: TGTGCCAGCAGTGGTGTAAGGGGAGGGTGGGAGACCCAGTACTTC; CDR3aa: CASSGVRGGWETQYF
v_gene: TRBV5-1; d_gene: .; abundance: .; j_gene: TRBJ2-7; CDR3nt: TGCGCCAGCAGCTCCCGGAGTAGCGGAGCTTGGGAGCAGTACTTC; CDR3aa: CASSSRSSGAWEQYF
v_gene: TRBV5-6; d_gene: .; abundance: .; j_gene: TRBJ1-1; CDR3nt: TGTGCCAGCAGCTCCACTCTGACCTTCACAGGGTACACTGAAGCTTTCTTT; CDR3aa: CASSSTLTFTGYTEAFF
v_gene: TRBV5-1; d_gene: .; abundance: .; j_gene: TRBJ1-1; CDR3nt: TGCGCCAGCAAACAGGGGAACACTGAAGCTTTCTTT; CDR3aa: CASKQGNTEAFF
v_gene: TRBV7-8; d_gene: .; abundance: .; j_gene: TRBJ2-1; CDR3nt: TGTGCCAGCAGCTTACCCAGATACTCCTACAATGAGCAGTTCTTC; CDR3aa: CASSLPRYSYNEQFF
v_gene: TRBV19; d_gene: .; abundance: .; j_gene: TRBJ2-7; CDR3nt: TGTGCCAGTTCCTGGGAGGCTGACGAGCAGTACTTC; CDR3aa: CASSWEADEQYF
v_gene: TRBV14; d_gene: .; abundance: .; j_gene: TRBJ1-4; CDR3nt: TGTGCCAGCAGCCAAGCTTTTTCGGGCAGAACAAATGAAAAACTGTTTTTT; CDR3aa: CASSQAFSGRTNEKLFF
v_gene: TRBV11-2; d_gene: .; abundance: .; j_gene: TRBJ2-6; CDR3nt: TGTGCCAGCAGCTTACTGCCTGGGGCCAACGTCCTGACTTTC; CDR3aa: CASSLLPGANVLTF
v_gene: TRBV18; d_gene: TRBD1; abundance: .; j_gene: TRBJ2-2; CDR3nt: TGTGCCAGCTCAAAGGACAGGACCATGACCGGGGAGCTGTTTTTT; CDR3aa: CASSKDRTMTGELFF